The 22 T cell receptor beta chains in this list originate from one sample, sequenced in a study of T cell changes during pregnancy in multiple sclerosis. Some clones are missing from TCRdb's copy, which holds only in-frame ones; the method was immunoSEQ multiplex PCR. The table shows roughly 71,000 clones, with roughly 90% occurring only once. Source: peripheral blood, taken in the first trimester of pregnancy. The origin of the receptors is a female donor in good health, enrolled as a control in a pregnancy study.

The V call is TRBV25-1, the J call TRBJ2-5; TRBD2 matches at 9 bases. Germline CDR1 is MGHDK and CDR2 is SYGVNS. This CDR3 is 17 amino acids long. V lost 2 bases and J lost 3; bases outside the gene matches: 10. The DNA of the CDR3 is TGTGCCAGCAGTGAAGGGGGGTCGCGGGAGGGAAAAGAGACCCAGTACTTC. It yields the protein CASSEGGSREGKETQYF.

J is TRBJ1-2 and V is TRBV5-5, with D possibly being TRBD1 (5 bases). The germline V gene encodes CDR1 SGHKS and CDR2 YYEKEE (reference sequence). The CDR3 runs 13 residues. V was pared by 2 bases and J by 2 bases, with 7 bases between. CDR3 residues: CASSLRQNYGYTF. The CDR3 coding sequence is TGTGCCAGCAGCTTAAGACAGAACTATGGCTACACCTTC.

The chain links TRBV5-1 to TRBJ1-1; no reliable D call. Germline V gene sequence: CDR1 SGHRS, CDR2 YFSETQ. This CDR3 has 13 amino acids. Between the trimmed V and J ends, which lost 3 bases and 0 bases, there was a span of 6 bases. As DNA, the CDR3 is TGCGCCAGCAGCTCCCCCATGAACACTGAAGCTTTCTTT. It is translated as CASSSPMNTEAFF.

The chain carries TRBV28 and TRBJ2-7; D unclear. Germline CDR1 MDHEN, CDR2 SYDVKM. The CDR3 contains 12 residues. V was clipped by 4 bases and J by 1 base, with 5 bases between them. The CDR3 DNA is TGTGCCAGCAGTTATACATCCTACGAGCAGTACTTC. Translation gives CASSYTSYEQYF.

This clone was detected only once. The chain carries TRBV18 and TRBJ1-2, with 7 bases aligning to TRBD1. Trimming removed 5 bases from V and 2 bases from J; junction bases left unmatched: 8. Per germline, CDR1 KGHSH and CDR2 LQKENI. The CDR3 sequence is 15 residues long. Written as DNA, the CDR3 is TGTGCCAGCTCATTACAGGGGAACCCCAACTATGGCTACACCTTC. It yields the protein CASSLQGNPNYGYTF.

V and J are TRBV6-1 and TRBJ2-3, with 9 bases that match TRBD2. This CDR3 region has 16 residues. CDR1 is MNHNS, CDR2 SASEGT, per germline. V shed 0 bases and J 4 bases; nucleotides not matched to a gene: 5. The CDR3 loop reads CASSEAIAGAADTQYF. The CDR3 DNA reads TGTGCCAGCAGTGAAGCCATAGCGGGAGCGGCAGATACGCAGTATTTT.

The CDR3 nucleotides read TGTGCCTCTTCAGGGGTGGGTGACATTCAGTACTTC. Translating gives CASSGVGDIQYF. The chain couples TRBV30 to TRBJ2-4; possible D gene TRBD1, 6 bases. The CDR3 runs to 12 residues. Deletions cut 7 bases from V and 8 bases from J, with 15 bases between. Germline V lookup: CDR1 GTSNPN, CDR2 SVGIG (reference sequence).

The chain combines TRBV7-9 with TRBJ1-1; perhaps TRBD1 as D (6 bases). Trimming stripped 6 bases from V and 4 bases from J, with 12 bases between. The CDR3 loop spans 13 amino acids. Germline CDR1 SEHNR, CDR2 FQNEAQ (reference sequence). The CDR3 DNA follows: TGTGCCAGCAGACAAACAGGGAGCACTGAAGCTTTCTTT. Protein sequence: CASRQTGSTEAFF.

The J gene is TRBJ2-1, the V gene TRBV11-2, with D perhaps TRBD2 (5 bases). V lost 1 base to trimming and J lost 2 bases, with 6 bases between them. The germline V gene encodes CDR1 SGHAT and CDR2 FQNNGV. The length of the CDR3 is 14 residues. The CDR3 nucleotides read TGTGCCAGCAGCTTAGCGGGAACCTACAATGAGCAGTTCTTC. It yields the protein CASSLAGTYNEQFF.

The gene calls are TRBV5-1 and TRBJ2-3, with 8 bases that match TRBD1. Losses at the gene ends were 2 bases for V and 7 bases for J; bases not matched to a gene: 9. CDR1 is SGHRS, CDR2 YFSETQ, per germline. The CDR3 consists of 15 residues. CDR3 sequence: CASSFQTGEMNTQYF. The CDR3, as DNA: TGCGCCAGCAGCTTTCAGACAGGGGAAATGAATACGCAGTATTTT.

The chain uses TRBV28 and TRBJ2-5, with D unresolved. CDR3 length: 13 amino acids. The V gene's germline CDR1 is MDHEN and CDR2 SYDVKM. The V end was cut by 2 bases, the J end by 0 bases, with 4 bases between. CDR3 in amino acids: CASSLDNQETQYF. Written as DNA, the CDR3 is TGTGCCAGCAGTTTAGACAACCAAGAGACCCAGTACTTC. Full variable domain (remainder filled in from reference TRBV28 and TRBJ2-5): DVKVTQSSRYLVKRTGEKVFLECVQDMDHENMFWYRQDPGLGLRLIYFSYDVKMKEKGDIPEGYSVSREKKERFSLILESASTNQTSMYLCASSLDNQETQYFGPGTRLLVL.

This chain connects TRBV7-6 to TRBJ2-7, with 9 bases lining up with TRBD1. Germline loops: CDR1 SGHVS, CDR2 FNYEAQ. Losses at the gene ends were 2 bases for V and 4 bases for J; bases not matched to a gene: 6. The CDR3 consists of 15 residues. The CDR3 reads CASSLLQGALYEQYF. In DNA form, the CDR3 reads TGTGCCAGCAGCTTACTACAGGGGGCGCTTTACGAGCAGTACTTC.

The chain recombines TRBV27 with TRBJ2-2, with 11 bases lining up with TRBD2. The CDR3 extends over 16 amino acids. Germline-derived CDR1 and CDR2 are MNHEY and SMNVEV (reference sequence). With V trimmed by 5 bases and J by 6 bases, 8 bases remained unmatched. CDR3 residues: CASSGKLAGVPGELFF. DNA for the CDR3: TGTGCCAGCAGTGGAAAACTAGCGGGAGTCCCCGGGGAGCTGTTTTTT.

The chain is built from TRBV28 and TRBJ1-2, with a weak D call TRBD1 (6 bases). V was pared by 5 bases and J by 1 base, with 14 bases between. Per germline, CDR1 MDHEN and CDR2 SYDVKM. The CDR3 has 15 residues. The DNA of the CDR3 is TGTGCCAGCAGTCCGGCCGGGACAAATAACTATGGCTACACCTTC. This sequence encodes CASSPAGTNNYGYTF.

CDR3 nucleotides: TGTGCCAGCAGTCCTCGACAATACAATGAGCAGTTCTTC. Translating it yields CASSPRQYNEQFF. This sequence joins TRBV27 and TRBJ2-1; D gene unclear. From germline, CDR1 is MNHEY and CDR2 SMNVEV (reference sequence). The CDR3 is made up of 13 amino acids. Trimming removed 5 bases from V and 4 bases from J, with 9 bases in between.

The chain links TRBV6-1 to TRBJ1-4; TRBD1 might be the D (6 bases). CDR1 is MNHNS and CDR2 is SASEGT in the germline V gene. The CDR3 spans 15 residues. V was clipped by 4 bases and J by 3 bases, with 12 bases between them. The CDR3 here is CASSGVGGSNEKLFF. The DNA for the CDR3 is TGTGCCAGCAGTGGGGTTGGGGGCTCTAATGAAAAACTGTTTTTT.

V is TRBV6-5 and J is TRBJ2-7; 10 nucleotides agree with TRBD1. Germline V gene data show CDR1 as MNHEY and CDR2 as SVGAGI. CDR3 length equals 14 residues. The J segment lost 3 bases and the V segment lost 2 bases, leaving 1 base of the junction unmatched. The CDR3 sequence: CASSYGTGVYEQYF. CDR3 in DNA: TGTGCCAGCAGTTACGGGACAGGGGTCTACGAGCAGTACTTC.

Here the CDR3 DNA reads TGTGCCAGCAGCCCTCGGGAGGAAGAGACCCAGTACTTC. As protein: CASSPREEETQYF. The rearrangement uses TRBV7-9 and TRBJ2-5; TRBD2 aligns across 7 bases. The V gene end was trimmed by 5 bases and the J gene end by 3 bases; junction bases not matched to a gene: 3. The germline CDR1 and CDR2 sequences are SEHNR and FQNEAQ (reference sequence). This CDR3 is built from 13 residues.

The chain uses TRBV19 and TRBJ1-1; D is unresolved. The CDR3 spans 13 residues. Trimming cost V 5 bases and J 0 bases, with 7 bases left between them. Germline V CDR1 and CDR2: LNHDA, SQIVND (reference sequence). The CDR3 DNA follows: TGTGCCAGTAGTTCCAGTTTGAACACTGAAGCTTTCTTT. This translates into CASSSSLNTEAFF.

In nucleotides, the CDR3 is TGCGCCAGCAGCCAGTTGGGACAGGGAAAAGTCGGGGAGCTGTTTTTT. This gives the protein CASSQLGQGKVGELFF. The V and J genes are TRBV4-1 and TRBJ2-2, with TRBD1 identical over 9 bases. The length of the CDR3 is 16 residues. Germline assignment: CDR1 MGHRA and CDR2 YSYEKL. J lost 7 bases, V lost 3 bases, and 9 bases had no gene match.

This rearrangement joins TRBV30 to TRBJ2-7; 7 positions match TRBD2. The CDR3 loop spans 19 amino acids. V trimming: 0 bases; J trimming: 0 bases; junction bases outside the gene matches: 17. CDR1 is GTSNPN and CDR2 is SVGIG in the germline V gene (reference sequence). CDR3 protein: CAWSVSWQGGRSSSYEQYF. In DNA form, the CDR3 reads TGTGCCTGGAGTGTATCGTGGCAGGGAGGGCGTTCTAGCTCCTACGAGCAGTACTTC.

The CDR3 is CASSSQGSYNEQFF. The CDR3 coding sequence is TGTGCCAGTTCCTCACAGGGCTCCTACAATGAGCAGTTCTTC. V is TRBV6-5 and J is TRBJ2-1; maybe TRBD1 (6 bases). In germline, CDR1 is MNHEY, CDR2 SVGAGI. This CDR3 has 14 amino acids. V gave up 9 bases and J gave up 0 bases, with 12 bases separating them.